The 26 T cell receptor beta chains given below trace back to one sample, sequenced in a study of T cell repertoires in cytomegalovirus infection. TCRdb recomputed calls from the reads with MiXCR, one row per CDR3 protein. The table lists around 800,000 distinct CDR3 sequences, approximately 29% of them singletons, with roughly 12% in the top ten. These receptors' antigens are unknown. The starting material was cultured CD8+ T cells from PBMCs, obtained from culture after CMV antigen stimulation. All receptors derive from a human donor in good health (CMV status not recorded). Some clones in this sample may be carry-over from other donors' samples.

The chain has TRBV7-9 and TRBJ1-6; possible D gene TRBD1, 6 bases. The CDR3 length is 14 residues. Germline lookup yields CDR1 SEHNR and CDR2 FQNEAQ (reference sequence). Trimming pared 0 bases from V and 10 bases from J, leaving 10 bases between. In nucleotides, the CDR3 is TGTGCCAGCAGCTTAGCTCAGGGGAAGTCACCCCTCCACTTT. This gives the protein CASSLAQGKSPLHF.

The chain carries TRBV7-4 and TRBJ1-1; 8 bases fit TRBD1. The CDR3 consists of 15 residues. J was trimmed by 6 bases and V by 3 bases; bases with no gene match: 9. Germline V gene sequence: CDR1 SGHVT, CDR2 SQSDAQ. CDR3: CASSLARDRTPEAFF. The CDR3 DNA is TGTGCCAGCAGCTTGGCTCGGGACAGGACCCCTGAAGCTTTCTTT.

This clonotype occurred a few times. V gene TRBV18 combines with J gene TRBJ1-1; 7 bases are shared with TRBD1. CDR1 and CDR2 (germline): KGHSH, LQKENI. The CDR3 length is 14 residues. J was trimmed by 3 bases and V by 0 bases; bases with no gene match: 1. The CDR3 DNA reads TGTGCCAGCTCACCACCTGGACAGGACACTGAAGCTTTCTTT. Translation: CASSPPGQDTEAFF.

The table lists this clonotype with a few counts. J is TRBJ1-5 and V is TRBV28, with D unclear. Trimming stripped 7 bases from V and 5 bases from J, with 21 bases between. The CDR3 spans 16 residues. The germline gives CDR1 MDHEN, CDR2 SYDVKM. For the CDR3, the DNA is TGTGCCAGCACCCGACATCAGGCAAGCAAAGATCAGCCCCAGCATTTT. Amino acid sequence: CASTRHQASKDQPQHF.

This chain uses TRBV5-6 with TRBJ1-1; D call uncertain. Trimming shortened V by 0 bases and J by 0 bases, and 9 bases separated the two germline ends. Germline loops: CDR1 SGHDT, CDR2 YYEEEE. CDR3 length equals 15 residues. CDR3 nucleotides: TGTGCCAGCAGCTTGGCGCGTCTGCTGAACACTGAAGCTTTCTTT. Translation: CASSLARLLNTEAFF.

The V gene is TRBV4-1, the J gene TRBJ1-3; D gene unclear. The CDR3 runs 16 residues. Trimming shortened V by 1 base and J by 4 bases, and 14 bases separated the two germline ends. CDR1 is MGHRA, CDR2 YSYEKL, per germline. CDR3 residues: CASSQVVGSKGNTIYF. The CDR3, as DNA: TGCGCCAGCAGCCAAGTAGTCGGCAGCAAGGGAAACACCATATATTTT.

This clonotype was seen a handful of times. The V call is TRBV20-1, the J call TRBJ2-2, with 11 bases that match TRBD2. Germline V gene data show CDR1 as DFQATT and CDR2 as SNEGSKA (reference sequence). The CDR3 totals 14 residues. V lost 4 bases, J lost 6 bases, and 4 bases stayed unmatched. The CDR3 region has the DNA TGCAGTGCTACCATAGCGGGGGGGCCCGGGGAGCTGTTTTTT. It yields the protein CSATIAGGPGELFF.

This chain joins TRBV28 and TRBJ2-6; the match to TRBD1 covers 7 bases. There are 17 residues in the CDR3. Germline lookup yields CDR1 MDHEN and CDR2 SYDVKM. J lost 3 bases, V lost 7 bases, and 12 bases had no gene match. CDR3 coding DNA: TGTGCCAGCAAAAGTACAGGGGCAATGGGTGGGGCCAACGTCCTGACTTTC. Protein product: CASKSTGAMGGANVLTF.

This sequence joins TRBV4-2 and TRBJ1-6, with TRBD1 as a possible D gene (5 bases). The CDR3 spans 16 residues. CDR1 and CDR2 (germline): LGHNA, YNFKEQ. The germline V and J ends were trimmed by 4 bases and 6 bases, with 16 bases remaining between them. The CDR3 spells CASSPLGAEFNSPLHF. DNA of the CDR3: TGTGCCAGCAGCCCTCTCGGGGCAGAATTTAATTCACCCCTCCACTTT.

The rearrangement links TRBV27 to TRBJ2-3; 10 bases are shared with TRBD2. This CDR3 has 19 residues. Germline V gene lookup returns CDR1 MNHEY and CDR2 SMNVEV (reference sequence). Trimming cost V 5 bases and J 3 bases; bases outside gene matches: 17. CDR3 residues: CASSLRRPERGGPTDTQYF. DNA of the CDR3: TGTGCCAGCAGTCTTAGAAGACCCGAGCGGGGGGGCCCAACAGATACGCAGTATTTT.

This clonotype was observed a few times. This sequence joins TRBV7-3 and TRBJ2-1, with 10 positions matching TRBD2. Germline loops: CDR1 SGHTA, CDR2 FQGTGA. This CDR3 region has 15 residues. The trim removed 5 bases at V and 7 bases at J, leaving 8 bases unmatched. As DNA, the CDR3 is TGTGCCAGCAGCACAAGCGGGGGGGCGAAGAATGAGCAGTTCTTC. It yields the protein CASSTSGGAKNEQFF.

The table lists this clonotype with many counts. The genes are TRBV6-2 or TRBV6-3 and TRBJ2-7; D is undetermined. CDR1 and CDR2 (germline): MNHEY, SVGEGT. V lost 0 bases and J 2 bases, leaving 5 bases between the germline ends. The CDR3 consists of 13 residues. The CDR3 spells CASSYSQTYEQYV. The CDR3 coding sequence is TGTGCCAGCAGTTACTCCCAGACCTACGAGCAGTACGTC.

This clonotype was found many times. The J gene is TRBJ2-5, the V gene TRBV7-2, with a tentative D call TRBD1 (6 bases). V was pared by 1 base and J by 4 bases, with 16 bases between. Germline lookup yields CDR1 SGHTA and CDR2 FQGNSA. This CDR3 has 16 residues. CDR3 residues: CASSLGQVLAGETQYF. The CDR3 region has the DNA TGTGCCAGCAGCTTAGGACAGGTTTTGGCGGGAGAGACCCAGTACTTC.

The CDR3 sequence is CAISELARYNEQFF. The CDR3 nucleotides read TGTGCCATCAGTGAATTAGCGAGGTACAATGAGCAGTTCTTC. The chain carries TRBV10-3 and TRBJ2-1; possibly TRBD2 for D (5 bases). Trimming shortened V by 3 bases and J by 4 bases, and 10 bases separated the two germline ends. Germline lookup yields CDR1 ENHRY and CDR2 SYGVKD. There are 14 residues in the CDR3.

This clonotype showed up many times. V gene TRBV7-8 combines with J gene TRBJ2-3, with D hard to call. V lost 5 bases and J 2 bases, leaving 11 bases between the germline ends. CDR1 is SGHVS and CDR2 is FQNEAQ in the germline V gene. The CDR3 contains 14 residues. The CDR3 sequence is CASSPASPTDTQYF. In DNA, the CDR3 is TGTGCCAGCAGCCCGGCCAGCCCCACAGATACGCAGTATTTT.

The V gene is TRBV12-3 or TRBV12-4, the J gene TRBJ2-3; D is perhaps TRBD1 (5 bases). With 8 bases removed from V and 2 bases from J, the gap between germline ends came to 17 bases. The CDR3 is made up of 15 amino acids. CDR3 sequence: CASSIVVTVTDTQYF. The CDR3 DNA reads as TGTGCCAGCTCGATCGTGGTGACAGTCACAGATACGCAGTATTTT.

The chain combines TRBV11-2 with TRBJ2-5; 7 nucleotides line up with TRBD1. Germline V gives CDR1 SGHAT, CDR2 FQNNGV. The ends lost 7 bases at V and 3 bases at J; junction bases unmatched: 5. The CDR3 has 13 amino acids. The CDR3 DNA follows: TGTGCCAGCATCCACGGGACAGAAGAGACCCAGTACTTC. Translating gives CASIHGTEETQYF.

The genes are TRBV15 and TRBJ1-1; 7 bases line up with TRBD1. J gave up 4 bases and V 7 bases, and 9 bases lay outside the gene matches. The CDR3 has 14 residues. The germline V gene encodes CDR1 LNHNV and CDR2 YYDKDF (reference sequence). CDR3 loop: CATNWSRGATEAFF. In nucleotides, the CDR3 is TGTGCCACCAACTGGAGCAGGGGGGCCACTGAAGCTTTCTTT.

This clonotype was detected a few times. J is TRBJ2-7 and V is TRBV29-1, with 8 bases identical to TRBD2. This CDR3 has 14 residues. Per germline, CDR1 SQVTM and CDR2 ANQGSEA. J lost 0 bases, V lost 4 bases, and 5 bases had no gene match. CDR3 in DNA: TGCAGCGTTGTCGGGGGGGATATCTCCTACGAGCAGTACTTC. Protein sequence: CSVVGGDISYEQYF.

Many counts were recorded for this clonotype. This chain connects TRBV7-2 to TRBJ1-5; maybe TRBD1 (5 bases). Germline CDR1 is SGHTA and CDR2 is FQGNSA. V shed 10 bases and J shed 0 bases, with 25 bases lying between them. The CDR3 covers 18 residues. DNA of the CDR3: TGTGCCACCGAGGCGGGGCAGACTGGTTCCTATAGCAATCAGCCCCAGCATTTT. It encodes CATEAGQTGSYSNQPQHF.

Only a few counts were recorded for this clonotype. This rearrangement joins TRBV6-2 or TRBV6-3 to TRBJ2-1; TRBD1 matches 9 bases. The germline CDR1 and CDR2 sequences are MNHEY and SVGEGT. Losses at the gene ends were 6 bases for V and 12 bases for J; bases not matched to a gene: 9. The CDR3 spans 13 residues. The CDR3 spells CASRQRQGVVQFF. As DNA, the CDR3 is TGTGCCAGCAGGCAACGACAGGGGGTCGTGCAGTTCTTC.

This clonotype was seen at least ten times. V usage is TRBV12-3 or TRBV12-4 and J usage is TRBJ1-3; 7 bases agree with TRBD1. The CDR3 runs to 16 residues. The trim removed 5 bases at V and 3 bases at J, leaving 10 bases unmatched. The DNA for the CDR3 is TGTGCCAGCAGTATGGGACAGTACATCGGTGGAAACACCATATATTTT. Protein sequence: CASSMGQYIGGNTIYF.

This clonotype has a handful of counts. DNA of the CDR3: TGTGCCAGCAGCATCCCTCCGAATGAGCAGTTCTTC. Translating gives CASSIPPNEQFF. V and J are TRBV27 and TRBJ2-1; D is undetermined. The CDR3 has 12 amino acids. The V end lost 6 bases, the J end lost 7 bases, and 10 bases lay between the germline ends. CDR1 is MNHEY and CDR2 is SMNVEV in the germline V gene (reference sequence).

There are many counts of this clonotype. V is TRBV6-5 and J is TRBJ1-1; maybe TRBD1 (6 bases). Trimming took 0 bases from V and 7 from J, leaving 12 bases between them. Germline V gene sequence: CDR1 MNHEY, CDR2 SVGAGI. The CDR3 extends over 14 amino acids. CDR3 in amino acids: CASSYSAGHLEAFF. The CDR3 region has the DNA TGTGCCAGCAGTTACTCGGCGGGACACCTTGAAGCTTTCTTT.

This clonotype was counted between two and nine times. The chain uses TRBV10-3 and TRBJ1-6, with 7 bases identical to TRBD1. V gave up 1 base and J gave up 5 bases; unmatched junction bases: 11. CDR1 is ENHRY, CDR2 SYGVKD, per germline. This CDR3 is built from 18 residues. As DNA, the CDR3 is TGTGCCATCAGTGAGTTCTTCAGGGGGTTACCGGATAATTCACCCCTCCACTTT. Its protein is CAISEFFRGLPDNSPLHF.

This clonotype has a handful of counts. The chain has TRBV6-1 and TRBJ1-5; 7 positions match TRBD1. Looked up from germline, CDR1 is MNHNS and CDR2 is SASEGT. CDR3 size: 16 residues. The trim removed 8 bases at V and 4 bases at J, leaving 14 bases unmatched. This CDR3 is CASLYLGTATNQPQHF. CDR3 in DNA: TGTGCCAGCCTCTATCTCGGGACAGCGACAAATCAGCCCCAGCATTTT.